This T cell receptor beta chain comes out of a study of tumor-infiltrating lymphocytes in localized non-small cell lung cancer. Overall study: Some samples were collected after neoadjuvant chemotherapy; smokers, never-smokers and several histologies were included. Resected tumor was paired with non-adjacent uninvolved lung from the same patient.

General study points: Technical variation could not be separated from intratumor heterogeneity here.

With regard to this clone: Its antigen is not known.

Trimming took 7 bases from V and 3 from J; bases not matched to a gene: 9. CDR1 is MNHNS and CDR2 is SASEGT in the germline V gene. The CDR3 has 15 amino acids. The data were produced by immunoSEQ multiplex PCR, yet TCRdb's version contains in-frame clones alone and is incomplete. The table includes approximately 17,000 clones, approximately 70% detected once. The sequence was collected from a human donor with non-small cell lung cancer. Sequenced material: lung tumor tissue. V usage is TRBV6-1 and J usage is TRBJ2-1; 7 nucleotides agree with TRBD2. The CDR3 region is CASTRDYPYYNEQFF. CDR3 nucleotide sequence: TGTGCCAGCACCCGGGACTACCCATACTACAATGAGCAGTTCTTC.